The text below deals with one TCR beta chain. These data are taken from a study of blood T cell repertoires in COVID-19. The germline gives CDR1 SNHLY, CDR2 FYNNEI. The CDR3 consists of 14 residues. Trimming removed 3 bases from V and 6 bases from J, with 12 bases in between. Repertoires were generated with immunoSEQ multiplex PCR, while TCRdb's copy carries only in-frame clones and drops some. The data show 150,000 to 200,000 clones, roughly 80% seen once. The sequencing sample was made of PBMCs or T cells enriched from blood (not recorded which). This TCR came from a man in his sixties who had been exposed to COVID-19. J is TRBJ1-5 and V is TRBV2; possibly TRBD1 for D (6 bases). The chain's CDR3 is CASSELQGIQPQHF. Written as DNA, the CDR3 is TGTGCCAGCAGTGAGTTACAGGGTATTCAGCCCCAGCATTTT.